A single sample is the source of the 4 T cell receptor beta chains below, sequenced in a study of cytomegalovirus exposure and HLA in healthy donors. Vbeta (60) and Jbeta (13) primers were used in the PCR. The data were produced by immunoSEQ multiplex PCR, yet TCRdb's version contains in-frame clones alone and is incomplete. Counted here are some 120,000 clones, around 84% occurring once; the ten biggest clones make up more than 20%. Sequencing was done on a sample of PBMCs. The receptors derive from a man aged 25 to 45 in good health and CMV-seropositive.

V is TRBV25-1 and J is TRBJ1-2; D possibly corresponds to TRBD1 (6 bases). V was pared by 4 bases and J by 0 bases, with 9 bases between. This CDR3 spans 14 amino acids. The germline CDR1 and CDR2 sequences are MGHDK and SYGVNS. CDR3 in amino acids: CASSARGANYGYTF. DNA for the CDR3: TGTGCCAGCAGTGCCAGGGGAGCTAACTATGGCTACACCTTC.

Here the CDR3 reads CASTQPDRRLKAFF. CDR3 DNA: TGTGCCAGCACCCAACCCGACAGGCGTTTGAAAGCTTTCTTT. J is TRBJ1-1 and V is TRBV9; a weak D match, TRBD1 (6 bases). CDR1 and CDR2 (germline): SGDLS, YYNGEE. V lost 6 bases and J lost 9, with 21 bases in between. The length of the CDR3 is 14 residues. Full variable domain (rest looked up from reference TRBV9 and TRBJ1-1): DSGVTQTPKHLITATGQRVTLRCSPRSGDLSVYWYQQSLDQGLQFLIQYYNGEERAKGNILERFSAQQFPDLHSELNLSSLELGDSALYFCASTQPDRRLKAFFGQGTRLTVV.

V usage is TRBV7-2 and J usage is TRBJ2-2; D gene ambiguous. This CDR3 has 14 amino acids. CDR1 and CDR2 from the germline V gene are SGHTA and FQGNSA. Trimming removed 3 bases at V and 0 bases at J, with 5 bases between. CDR3 bases: TGTGCCAGCAGCTTCGTCGCGAACACCGGGGAGCTGTTTTTT. This codes for CASSFVANTGELFF.

This clone appeared once. The chain joins TRBV7-9 to TRBJ1-2; D unresolved. The CDR3 is made up of 15 amino acids. With 5 bases removed from V and 2 bases from J, the gap between germline ends came to 15 bases. The germline gives CDR1 SEHNR, CDR2 FQNEAQ (reference sequence). CDR3: CASSPAGSQNYGYTF. The CDR3 DNA reads TGTGCCAGCAGCCCAGCAGGATCGCAGAACTATGGCTACACCTTC.